The present T cell receptor beta chain was sequenced within a study of blood T cells in healthy people across ages. Whole-study results and caveats: Any conclusive comparison of naive versus antigen-experienced cells was prevented by using unsorted PBMCs.

Combining a sample-barcoded 5' primer with a J-beta primer mix, a second PCR ran for 7 to 11 cycles. TCRdb redid the calling of the 5' RACE reads with MiXCR, one entry per CDR3 protein. The sample contains hundreds of thousands of distinct CDR3 sequences, roughly 64% of which appear only once. No fewer than 6 micrograms of total RNA were isolated from every sample. Note on this clonotype: Its target is not known.

Trimming left V 5 bases short and J 1 base short, with 10 bases between. CDR1 is SQVTM, CDR2 ANQGSEA, per germline. The CDR3 loop spans 13 amino acids. The source of this sequence is a man aged 25-45 years in good health. The chain joins TRBV29-1 to TRBJ2-3, with D perhaps given as TRBD1 or TRBD2 (5 bases each). Sample: blood. The CDR3 reads CSVRGTGTDTQYF. CDR3 bases: TGCAGCGTTAGAGGGACGGGCACAGATACGCAGTATTTT.